The 24 T cell receptor beta chains listed next were all sequenced from one sample in a study of blood T cell repertoires in COVID-19. TCRdb's copy holds only in-frame clones and misses some; the assay was immunoSEQ multiplex PCR. This table has about 240,000 clones, approximately 90% appearing once. Source material: PBMCs or T cells enriched from blood (not recorded which). These receptors were obtained from a woman aged 25 to 39 who had recovered from COVID-19.

The chain has TRBV28 and TRBJ1-3; the D is unclear. Germline V lookup: CDR1 MDHEN, CDR2 SYDVKM. Trimming removed 5 bases at V and 3 bases at J, with 8 bases between. This CDR3 is built from 13 residues. CDR3 nucleotide sequence: TGTGCCAGCAGTCCCCCTTTTGGAAACACCATATATTTT. Translated: CASSPPFGNTIYF.

The chain carries TRBV3-1 (or the pseudogene TRBV3-2) and TRBJ2-5; a possible D gene is TRBD2 (5 bases). Trimming removed 2 bases at V and 6 bases at J, with 13 bases between. CDR1 LGHDT and CDR2 YNNKEL come from the germline V gene (reference sequence). The CDR3 is 14 residues long. The CDR3 here is CASSQIIATQTQYF. The CDR3 DNA sequence: TGTGCCAGCAGCCAAATAATAGCGACTCAGACCCAGTACTTC.

CDR3 in amino acids: CASSPRRIPPLHF. The DNA for the CDR3 is TGTGCCAGCAGCCCGCGGAGGATTCCACCCCTCCACTTT. The chain recombines TRBV3-1 (or the pseudogene TRBV3-2) with TRBJ1-6; D is ambiguous. V gave up 4 bases and J gave up 11 bases, with 12 bases separating them. The CDR3 has 13 amino acids. Germline CDR1 is LGHDT and CDR2 is YNNKEL (reference sequence).

This clone appeared a single time. V is TRBV7-3 and J is TRBJ2-1; TRBD2 is a possible D gene (5 bases). The V and J ends lost 1 base and 4 bases respectively, with 11 bases between them. Germline V CDR1 and CDR2: SGHTA, FQGTGA. The CDR3 extends over 15 amino acids. This CDR3 reads CASSLNLASYNEQFF. The CDR3 DNA reads as TGTGCCAGCAGCTTAAACCTAGCCTCGTACAATGAGCAGTTCTTC.

V gene TRBV7-2 combines with J gene TRBJ1-2; perhaps TRBD1 as D (6 bases). Germline CDR1 reads SGHTA; CDR2 reads FQGNSA. The CDR3 runs to 13 residues. The germline V and J ends were trimmed by 5 bases and 3 bases, with 10 bases remaining between them. For the CDR3, the DNA is TGTGCCAGCAGCAAACAGGGAGACTATGGCTACACCTTC. Translated: CASSKQGDYGYTF. Based on the CDR3 plus reference TRBV7-2 and TRBJ1-2, the full variable domain is GAGVSQSPSNKVTEKGKDVELRCDPISGHTALYWYRQSLGQGLEFLIYFQGNSAPDKSGLPSDRFSAERTGGSVSTLTIQRTQQEDSAVYLCASSKQGDYGYTFGSGTRLTVV.

A note on this clone: Other DNA sequences from this sample encode an identical CDR3 as well. The chain has TRBV5-1 and TRBJ1-4; possible D gene TRBD1, 5 bases. There are 14 residues in the CDR3. Germline CDR1 and CDR2: SGHRS and YFSETQ. Trimming took 1 base from V and 1 from J, leaving 5 bases between them. The CDR3 coding sequence is TGCGCCAGCAGCTTGCAGGGAACTAATGAAAAACTGTTTTTT. Translated, it gives CASSLQGTNEKLFF.

The chain combines TRBV9 with TRBJ2-1; no clear D gene. The V end was cut by 3 bases, the J end by 2 bases, with 9 bases between. CDR1 is SGDLS, CDR2 YYNGEE, per germline. This CDR3 has 14 residues. This CDR3 reads CASSGGVTYNEQFF. The DNA of the CDR3 is TGTGCCAGCAGCGGCGGAGTTACCTACAATGAGCAGTTCTTC.

The chain joins TRBV7-3 to TRBJ1-1; possible D gene TRBD1, 6 bases. Germline CDR1 reads SGHTA; CDR2 reads FQGTGA. The CDR3 loop spans 15 amino acids. Trimming took 5 bases from V and 4 from J, leaving 17 bases between them. The CDR3 loop reads CASSPRGGKFTEAFF. The CDR3 region has the DNA TGTGCCAGCAGCCCCAGGGGTGGAAAGTTCACTGAAGCTTTCTTT.

Turning to this clone: The sample holds other DNA sequences that translate to the same CDR3. CDR3 sequence reads: CASSVVPSGRGADTQYF. CDR3 DNA sequence: TGTGCCAGCAGCGTAGTCCCTAGCGGGAGAGGCGCAGATACGCAGTATTTT. The V and J genes are TRBV9 and TRBJ2-3; TRBD2 matches at 10 bases. Trimming removed 0 bases from V and 4 bases from J; junction bases left unmatched: 8. The CDR3 runs 17 residues. The germline gives CDR1 SGDLS, CDR2 YYNGEE.

The chain joins TRBV7-6 to TRBJ1-1, with 8 nucleotides matching TRBD1. Trimming took 3 bases from V and 1 from J; bases not matched to a gene: 7. From germline, CDR1 is SGHVS and CDR2 FNYEAQ. The CDR3 extends over 16 amino acids. The CDR3 here is CASSFFPGTGNTEAFF. CDR3 in DNA: TGTGCCAGCAGCTTTTTTCCCGGGACAGGGAACACTGAAGCTTTCTTT. The variable domain in full, completed from reference TRBV7-6 and TRBJ1-1, reads GAGVSQSPRYKVTKRGQDVALRCDPISGHVSLYWYRQALGQGPEFLTYFNYEAQQDKSGLPNDRFSAERPEGSISTLTIQRTEQRDSAMYRCASSFFPGTGNTEAFFGQGTRLTVV.

The V gene is TRBV28, the J gene TRBJ2-1; no clear D gene. CDR3 length equals 16 residues. Per the germline V gene, CDR1 is MDHEN and CDR2 is SYDVKM. V was shortened by 4 bases and J by 5 bases, with 18 bases between the two germline ends. The CDR3 sequence is CASSYPPQANDNEQFF. For the CDR3, the DNA is TGTGCCAGCAGTTACCCCCCCCAGGCAAATGACAATGAGCAGTTCTTC.

The rearrangement uses TRBV4-2 and TRBJ1-1; 12 nucleotides line up with TRBD1. The J segment lost 4 bases and the V segment lost 0 bases, leaving 24 bases of the junction unmatched. The germline CDR1 and CDR2 sequences are LGHNA and YNFKEQ. This CDR3 region has 23 residues. CDR3 residues: CASSQDPFDLTGTGGDAGTEAFF. CDR3 bases: TGTGCCAGCAGCCAAGACCCTTTTGATTTAACTGGGACAGGGGGCGATGCGGGCACTGAAGCTTTCTTT.

The chain carries TRBV10-3 and TRBJ2-3; 9 bases fit TRBD1. The CDR3 has 13 residues. Germline CDR1 is ENHRY and CDR2 is SYGVKD. Trimming at V came to 8 bases and at J to 6 bases, leaving 6 bases not matched to a gene. The CDR3 DNA sequence: TGTGCCATCGGCCCACAGGGGGCGGATACGCAGTATTTT. Amino acids: CAIGPQGADTQYF.

This chain connects TRBV19 to TRBJ1-5; D is possibly TRBD1 (5 bases). CDR3 size: 18 residues. Germline V lookup: CDR1 LNHDA, CDR2 SQIVND (reference sequence). V dropped 3 bases and J dropped 0 bases, with 18 bases sitting between them. CDR3 nucleotide sequence: TGTGCCAGTAGTATTTTTGTACGGACACGCAATAGCAATCAGCCCCAGCATTTT. Translated, it gives CASSIFVRTRNSNQPQHF. Using reference TRBV19 and TRBJ1-5 for the parts outside the CDR3, the full variable domain is DGGITQSPKYLFRKEGQNVTLSCEQNLNHDAMYWYRQDPGQGLRLIYYSQIVNDFQKGDIAEGYSVSREKKESFPLTVTSAQKNPTAFYLCASSIFVRTRNSNQPQHFGDGTRLSIL.

The gene calls are TRBV21-1 and TRBJ2-5; whether TRBD2, the table's D call, matches the DNA was not checked. TRBV21-1 is noted as a pseudogene. The CDR3 runs to 14 residues. The DNA of the CDR3 is TGTGCCAGCAGCAAACGGGACTACCAAGAGACCCAGTACTTC. Protein product: CASSKRDYQETQYF.

The chain has TRBV18 and TRBJ1-1; D is ambiguous. Per germline, CDR1 KGHSH and CDR2 LQKENI. V lost 3 bases and J lost 4, with 15 bases in between. The CDR3 is 15 amino acids. CDR3: CASSPQVGRGTEAFF. CDR3 coding DNA: TGTGCCAGCTCACCCCAGGTGGGGAGAGGCACTGAAGCTTTCTTT.

This rearrangement joins TRBV7-9 to TRBJ1-1; 7 bases are a match to TRBD1. V lost 5 bases to trimming and J lost 4 bases; unmatched junction nucleotides: 1. Germline CDR1 reads SEHNR; CDR2 reads FQNEAQ (reference sequence). The CDR3 covers 12 residues. The DNA of the CDR3 is TGTGCCAGCAGCCGGGACAGCACTGAAGCTTTCTTT. Translation: CASSRDSTEAFF.

The chain uses TRBV7-2 and TRBJ1-2; 8 nucleotides match TRBD1. V was pared by 5 bases and J by 6 bases, with 11 bases of the junction left unmatched. CDR3 length: 15 amino acids. The V gene's germline CDR1 is SGHTA and CDR2 FQGNSA. The CDR3 reads CASSPVGQVINGYTF. CDR3 bases: TGTGCCAGCAGCCCCGTGGGACAGGTCATCAATGGCTACACCTTC.

The CDR3 is CASSVGVSTDTQYF. The CDR3 DNA is TGTGCCAGCAGCGTAGGCGTCTCTACAGATACGCAGTATTTT. The V gene is TRBV9, the J gene TRBJ2-3; D call uncertain. The germline V and J ends were trimmed by 0 bases and 3 bases, with 8 bases remaining between them. The V gene's germline CDR1 is SGDLS and CDR2 YYNGEE. The CDR3 is made up of 14 amino acids.

The chain employs TRBV11-2 and TRBJ1-1; D perhaps matches TRBD1 (5 bases). This CDR3 is built from 15 residues. Germline V gene lookup returns CDR1 SGHAT and CDR2 FQNNGV. The V end was cut by 5 bases, the J end by 6 bases, with 19 bases between. The CDR3 loop reads CASSTRGTYDSEAFF. The CDR3 nucleotides read TGTGCCAGCAGCACACGGGGGACTTATGACTCTGAAGCTTTCTTT.

V usage is TRBV12-3 or TRBV12-4 and J usage is TRBJ1-1; perhaps TRBD1 as D (5 bases). CDR3 length equals 13 residues. The germline V and J ends were trimmed by 6 bases and 8 bases, with 16 bases remaining between them. CDR3: CASRIRGSEEAFF. CDR3 nucleotide sequence: TGTGCCAGCAGGATCCGGGGGTCGGAAGAAGCTTTCTTT.

The chain employs TRBV9 and TRBJ2-1, with 9 bases aligning to TRBD2. CDR1 is SGDLS, CDR2 YYNGEE, per germline. With V trimmed by 2 bases and J by 0 bases, 6 bases remained unmatched. The CDR3 totals 17 residues. The CDR3 sequence: CASSVPSGKISYNEQFF. The CDR3 DNA follows: TGTGCCAGCAGCGTTCCTAGCGGGAAGATCTCCTACAATGAGCAGTTCTTC.

The J gene is TRBJ2-4, the V gene TRBV5-1; 8 bases fit TRBD1. Germline V gene sequence: CDR1 SGHRS, CDR2 YFSETQ. The CDR3 has 14 amino acids. V gave up 4 bases and J gave up 7 bases; unmatched junction bases: 7. CDR3: CASSPGGGTNIQYF. CDR3 nucleotide sequence: TGCGCCAGCAGCCCAGGGGGCGGGACCAACATTCAGTACTTC.

The CDR3 region is CASSLRDRDQPQHF. The CDR3 region has the DNA TGTGCCAGCAGTTTACGCGACAGGGACCAGCCCCAGCATTTT. The chain is built from TRBV28 and TRBJ1-5; 7 nucleotides match TRBD1. Germline V CDR1 and CDR2: MDHEN, SYDVKM. The junction had 5 bases not matched to a gene; V was cut back by 2 bases and J by 7 bases. There are 14 residues in the CDR3.